Below, one TCR beta chain is given with its context. Original methodology: The authors estimated nucleated cell counts from reference gene primer amplification. Produced via immunoSEQ multiplex PCR; TCRdb's table is partial and in-frame only. V and J calls and clone size are copied from that table; D and trimming were computed from the DNA. Of a few hundred thousand clones in the sample, around 85% were seen once. This record belongs to a study of blood T cell repertoires in COVID-19. Study-wide context: Cohort 3 recovery required two negative PCRs, clearance, or symptom resolution. Nucleic acid was either cDNA or gDNA, and it came from T cells, B-cell-depleted T cells, or PBMCs.

Trimming cost V 5 bases and J 5 bases, with 12 bases left between them. Germline V gene data show CDR1 as KGHSH and CDR2 as LQKENI. The CDR3 spans 13 residues. Enrollees, roughly 18 to 89 years old, lived in 24 US areas. The sequencing sample was made of PBMCs or T cells enriched from blood (not recorded which). The V call is TRBV18, the J call TRBJ1-2; D is possibly TRBD1 (5 bases). The TCR originated in a woman aged 50 to 60 in a cohort exposed to, infected with or recovered from COVID-19 (not recorded which). The CDR3 sequence is CASSKGTRYGYTF. For the CDR3, the DNA is TGTGCCAGCTCAAAAGGGACTCGTTATGGCTACACCTTC.